The present entry profiles one TCR beta chain with its context. Authors' processing steps: Reference gene primer amplification gave nucleated cell count estimates. Repertoires were generated with immunoSEQ multiplex PCR, while TCRdb's copy carries only in-frame clones and drops some. V, J and clone size were drawn from that table, and D and trimming were deduced from the DNA. The sample has 200,000 to 250,000 clones, roughly 86% seen once. This sample stems from a study of blood T cell repertoires in COVID-19. Study as a whole: Samples came from the United States, Italy and Spain, spanning acute and convalescent COVID-19. T cells, B-cell-depleted T cells, or PBMCs supplied cDNA or gDNA.

The CDR3 extends over 16 amino acids. Germline lookup yields CDR1 SGHRS and CDR2 YFSETQ. V lost 4 bases to trimming and J lost 4 bases; unmatched junction nucleotides: 6. The sample was peripheral blood. J is TRBJ2-3 and V is TRBV5-1; 13 nucleotides agree with TRBD2. The TCR originated in a woman aged 60-75 years who had recovered from COVID-19. In nucleotides, the CDR3 is TGCGCCAGCAGCATACTAGCGGGGGGGCCGGCAGATACGCAGTATTTT. Translated, it gives CASSILAGGPADTQYF.